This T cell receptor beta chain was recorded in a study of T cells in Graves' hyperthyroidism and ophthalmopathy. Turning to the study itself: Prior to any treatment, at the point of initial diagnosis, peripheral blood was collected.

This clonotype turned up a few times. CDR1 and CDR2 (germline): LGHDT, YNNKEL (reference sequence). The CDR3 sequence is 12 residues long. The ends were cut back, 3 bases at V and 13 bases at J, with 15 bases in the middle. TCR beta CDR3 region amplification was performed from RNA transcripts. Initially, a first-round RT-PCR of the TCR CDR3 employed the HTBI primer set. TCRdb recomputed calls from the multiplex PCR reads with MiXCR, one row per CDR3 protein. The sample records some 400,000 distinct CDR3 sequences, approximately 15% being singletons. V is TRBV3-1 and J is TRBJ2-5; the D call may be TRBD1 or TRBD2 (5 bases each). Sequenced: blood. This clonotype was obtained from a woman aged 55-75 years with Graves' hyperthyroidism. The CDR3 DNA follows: TGTGCCAGCAGCCATGGGGACCGCGGTTGGTACTTC. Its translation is CASSHGDRGWYF.